This T cell receptor beta chain came from a study of T-cell reconstitution after alpha-beta-depleted transplantation in children. A TCRbeta library incorporating unique molecular identifiers was prepared. Via MiXCR, TCRdb re-called the PCR reads, giving one row per CDR3 protein. Altogether about 600,000 distinct CDR3 sequences are present, approximately 13% being singletons, with the ten largest covering roughly 2.3%. General study findings and limits: After transplant, high TCRbeta diversity at day 60 in some patients arose from surviving recipient T cells and thymic progenitors. The main origin of T-cell counts and diversity one year after transplant was newly produced T cells. Reportedly, only several hundred clones from non-depleted graft cells drove alpha-beta T-cell counts at about two months.

The CDR3 loop spans 18 amino acids. The germline CDR1 and CDR2 sequences are DFQATT and SNEGSKA (reference sequence). Trimming removed 6 bases from V and 2 bases from J; junction bases left unmatched: 16. This clonotype was found a few times. Its target is not known. The source was PBMCs, mostly from graft donor cells, collected 360 days after TCRalphabeta/CD19-depleted stem cell transplant. The sequence derives from a male patient aged 5 to 17 who had a stem cell transplant for acute myeloid leukemia, so the T cells may come from the graft donor. The V call is TRBV20-1, the J call TRBJ2-3, with TRBD2 matching over 11 bases. CDR3 in DNA: TGCAGTGCCACAGGGGTTTTGACTAGCGGGACCCTCACAGATACGCAGTATTTT. It specifies CSATGVLTSGTLTDTQYF.